The rows below give T cell receptor beta chains drawn from one sample of a study of shared clonotypes between healthy human individuals. Here immunoSEQ multiplex PCR was the method, and the copy in TCRdb shows in-frame clones only, minus some. The table lists approximately 940,000 clones, roughly 72% of them singletons. The sequencing input was memory CD4+ T cells sorted from blood. These receptors were collected from a man aged 18 to 29 in good health. Each CDR3 is given with its conserved first and last residue. D genes are given only for firm matches. A row's size may be missing; if present it is once, few, many or a size class.

V gene,D gene,J gene,clone size,CDR3 DNA,CDR3 protein
TRBV6-1,TRBD1,TRBJ1-5,once,TGTGCCAGCATTAGGGACAGGGAGGGTCAGCCCCAGCATTTT,CASIRDREGQPQHF
TRBV6-5,.,TRBJ1-5,.,TGTGACTCGCGGGGAGCTACCCTTTTGGGGCAGCCCCAGCATTTT,CDSRGATLLGQPQHF
TRBV7-3,TRBD1,TRBJ1-2,.,TGTGCCAGCAGCCGGGAGACAGGGAGTGGCTACACCTTC,CASSRETGSGYTF
TRBV30,.,TRBJ1-6,few,TGTGCCTGGCAGGGACGGTTTCCCTATAATTCACCCCTCCACTTT,CAWQGRFPYNSPLHF
TRBV7-3,TRBD1,TRBJ1-6,.,TGTGCCAGCAGCTTAGGGGGACAGGGGAATTCACCCCTCCACTTT,CASSLGGQGNSPLHF
TRBV7-9,.,TRBJ2-2,many,TGTGCCAGCGACAGGGAGGGGAGGGCCCGGGAGCTGTTTTTT,CASDREGRARELFF
TRBV30,.,TRBJ1-5,.,TGTGCCGCGGCGACAGACAGTTATAGCAATCAGCCCCAGCATTTT,CAAATDSYSNQPQHF
TRBV27,.,TRBJ1-6,.,TGTGCCAGCAGTCTCCTGCGGGAGAATTCACCCCTCCACTTT,CASSLLRENSPLHF
TRBV7-9,.,TRBJ2-7,.,TGTGCCAGCAGCTTAGACGGGGGTCCCTACGAGCAGTACTTC,CASSLDGGPYEQYF
TRBV18,TRBD2,TRBJ2-1,.,TGTGCCAGCTCACAGCGGGAGCACGGGAATGAGCAGTTCTTC,CASSQREHGNEQFF
TRBV5-6,TRBD1,TRBJ1-6,once,TGTGCCAGCAGCTTGGGACAGGGGGGATCACCCCTCCACTTT,CASSLGQGGSPLHF
TRBV7-2,.,TRBJ1-5,few,TGTGCCAGCAGTTCAGGGGTAGTTAATCAGCCCCAGCATTTT,CASSSGVVNQPQHF
TRBV2,.,TRBJ2-2,few,TGTGCCAGCAGTGGCCGGAACACCGGGGAGCTGTTTTTT,CASSGRNTGELFF
TRBV5-4,TRBD1,TRBJ2-3,.,TGTGCCAGCAGCACCGGGACAGTAAGCACAGATACGCAGTATTTT,CASSTGTVSTDTQYF
TRBV5-5,.,TRBJ2-1,.,TGTGCCAGCAGCCCTGGGATCGTTTACAATGAGCAGTTCTTC,CASSPGIVYNEQFF
TRBV7-2,TRBD1,TRBJ2-5,.,TGTGCCAGCAGCCCACCGGGACAGGGGGCAGGGAAGACCCAGTACTTC,CASSPPGQGAGKTQYF
TRBV2,.,TRBJ1-1,.,TGTGCCGGAGGAGCGGCGGTGAACACTGAAGCTTTCTTT,CAGGAAVNTEAFF
TRBV30,TRBD1,TRBJ1-5,few,TGTGCCTGGAGCCTGACAGGGTCCGGTCAGCCCCAGCATTTT,CAWSLTGSGQPQHF
TRBV30,.,TRBJ1-5,.,TGTGCCTGGAGTCCCGGGGATCAGCCCCAGCATTTT,CAWSPGDQPQHF
TRBV14,.,TRBJ2-7,once,TGTGCCAGCAGCGAGCTCCGAGCTGCGGGAACCTACGAGCAGTACTTC,CASSELRAAGTYEQYF
TRBV29-1,TRBD1,TRBJ1-1,.,TGCAGCGTTTCGGACAGGGGGCTTTTGGAAGCTTTCTTT,CSVSDRGLLEAFF
TRBV2,.,TRBJ2-7,.,TGTGCCAGCAGTGAAGGGGGTGGTGAGCAGTACTTC,CASSEGGGEQYF